Each of the 27 T cell receptor beta chains below was sequenced from the same sample in a study of blood T cell repertoires in COVID-19. Some clones are missing from TCRdb's copy, which holds only in-frame ones; the method was immunoSEQ multiplex PCR. This table has approximately 670,000 clones, about 87% appearing once. Material for sequencing was peripheral blood. These receptors all stem from a young woman with acute or convalescent COVID-19.

The CDR3 protein is CSVWVDGMNTEAFF. The CDR3, as DNA: TGCAGCGTTTGGGTGGACGGGATGAACACTGAAGCTTTCTTT. The chain is built from TRBV29-1 and TRBJ1-1, with no clear D. V was trimmed by 5 bases and J by 0 bases, leaving 13 bases between them. The CDR3 has 14 amino acids. CDR1 and CDR2 (germline): SQVTM, ANQGSEA.

The chain joins TRBV9 to TRBJ2-5; 8 nucleotides align to TRBD2. CDR3 length equals 13 residues. V shed 4 bases and J 2 bases; nucleotides not matched to a gene: 1. CDR1 and CDR2 from the germline V gene are SGDLS and YYNGEE. CDR3 region: CASSSSGQETQYF. The CDR3 DNA reads as TGTGCCAGCAGCTCTAGCGGGCAAGAGACCCAGTACTTC.

This chain links TRBV7-9 with TRBJ2-3; perhaps TRBD2 as D (5 bases). The CDR3 has 14 amino acids. V lost 1 base, J lost 2 bases, and 7 bases lay in between. Germline V CDR1 and CDR2: SEHNR, FQNEAQ (reference sequence). The CDR3 DNA follows: TGTGCCAGCAGCTTAGTCGGACTCACAGATACGCAGTATTTT. Translation gives CASSLVGLTDTQYF.

This sequence joins TRBV24-1 and TRBJ1-1; D gene ambiguous. This CDR3 has 13 amino acids. The germline gives CDR1 KGHDR, CDR2 SFDVKD. Trimming took 2 bases from V and 7 from J, leaving 10 bases between them. CDR3 protein: CATSDWSTGEAFF. CDR3 nucleotides: TGTGCCACCAGTGATTGGAGCACTGGTGAAGCTTTCTTT.

This clone was detected only a few times. The gene calls are TRBV6-4 and TRBJ1-2, with TRBD1 as a possible D gene (5 bases). The CDR3 has 15 residues. Germline CDR1 and CDR2: MRHNA and SNTAGT. The V gene lost 5 bases and the J gene lost 2 bases, with 15 bases spanning the gap. The CDR3, as DNA: TGTGCCAGCAGTCCCGACCAGGGTGGGAACTATGGCTACACCTTC. This gives the protein CASSPDQGGNYGYTF.

The chain couples TRBV7-2 to TRBJ2-7; D not resolved. V was cut by 5 bases and J by 2 bases, with 13 bases left in between. The CDR3 consists of 14 residues. The germline CDR1 and CDR2 sequences are SGHTA and FQGNSA. The CDR3: CASSLSSVAYEQYF. As DNA, the CDR3 is TGTGCCAGCAGCCTAAGCTCGGTGGCCTACGAGCAGTACTTC.

In DNA, the CDR3 is TGCGCCAGCAGCCCCCGGGGGGAACAGGCAAGTCGTGCCTATGGCTACACCTTC. Translated, it gives CASSPRGEQASRAYGYTF. The chain recombines TRBV4-3 with TRBJ1-2, with D maybe TRBD1 (5 bases). The CDR3 extends over 18 amino acids. The V gene lost 4 bases and the J gene lost 4 bases, with 25 bases spanning the gap. CDR1 is LGHNA, CDR2 YSLEER, per germline.

The V gene is TRBV12-5, the J gene TRBJ2-3; D is ambiguous. V was pared by 6 bases and J by 2 bases, with 12 bases between. The CDR3 sequence is 14 residues long. Germline V lookup: CDR1 LGHNT, CDR2 FRNRAP. CDR3 DNA: TGTGCTAGTGGGGGCCCCCTCCCCACAGATACGCAGTATTTT. It codes for CASGGPLPTDTQYF.

The chain carries TRBV4-1 and TRBJ2-7, with 7 bases that match TRBD2. The length of the CDR3 is 15 residues. From germline, CDR1 is MGHRA and CDR2 YSYEKL. Trimming at V came to 0 bases and at J to 2 bases, leaving 4 bases not matched to a gene. The CDR3 here is CASSQDPGTTYEQYF. CDR3 bases: TGCGCCAGCAGCCAAGATCCCGGGACTACCTACGAGCAGTACTTC.

In its sample, this clone was seen a few times. The chain has TRBV4-1 and TRBJ1-5; D is undetermined. The V gene's germline CDR1 is MGHRA and CDR2 YSYEKL. Trimming cost V 1 base and J 6 bases, with 16 bases left between them. This CDR3 is 16 amino acids long. CDR3 nucleotide sequence: TGCGCCAGCAGCCAAGTAGAGGGTTGGAGCGCTCAGCCCCAGCATTTT. Translating gives CASSQVEGWSAQPQHF.

This clone was seen a single time. This rearrangement joins TRBV5-1 to TRBJ1-1, with TRBD1 identical over 9 bases. With V trimmed by 3 bases and J by 1 base, 10 bases remained unmatched. The CDR3 contains 17 residues. The germline CDR1 and CDR2 sequences are SGHRS and YFSETQ. CDR3 loop: CASSWGDRAAWNTEAFF. CDR3 nucleotide sequence: TGCGCCAGCAGCTGGGGGGACAGGGCGGCCTGGAACACTGAAGCTTTCTTT.

This clone was found once. J is TRBJ1-6 and V is TRBV4-1, with D maybe TRBD1 (6 bases). The V end lost 0 bases, the J end lost 7 bases, and 10 bases lay between the germline ends. Germline CDR1 is MGHRA and CDR2 is YSYEKL. The CDR3 totals 15 residues. The CDR3 DNA is TGCGCCAGCAGCCAAGAGGGGGGGCCAAATTCACCCCTCCACTTT. Translated: CASSQEGGPNSPLHF.

The chain has TRBV29-1 and TRBJ2-7, with D possibly matching TRBD2 (6 bases). This CDR3 has 11 amino acids. Germline loops: CDR1 SQVTM, CDR2 ANQGSEA. Trimming stripped 4 bases from V and 5 bases from J, with 9 bases between. CDR3 nucleotides: TGCAGCGTTGGGAGGGTAGACGAGCAGTACTTC. It codes for CSVGRVDEQYF.

The V call is TRBV9, the J call TRBJ2-1, with D maybe TRBD2 (5 bases). This CDR3 contains 14 residues. Germline assignment: CDR1 SGDLS and CDR2 YYNGEE. Trimming left V 2 bases short and J 3 bases short, with 9 bases between. CDR3 in DNA: TGTGCCAGCAGCGTGACGGGGAACTACAATGAGCAGTTCTTC. Protein sequence: CASSVTGNYNEQFF.

This chain links TRBV5-1 with TRBJ1-1; 7 nucleotides align to TRBD1. Trimming removed 4 bases from V and 8 bases from J; junction bases left unmatched: 5. CDR3 length: 12 amino acids. The germline gives CDR1 SGHRS, CDR2 YFSETQ. CDR3 in amino acids: CASSIKQGEAFF. For the CDR3, the DNA is TGCGCCAGCAGCATAAAACAGGGGGAAGCTTTCTTT.

V usage is TRBV4-1 and J usage is TRBJ1-1, with D possibly being TRBD1 (5 bases). The CDR3 extends over 15 amino acids. Per the germline V gene, CDR1 is MGHRA and CDR2 is YSYEKL. Trimming removed 5 bases at V and 4 bases at J, with 17 bases between. CDR3 loop: CASSVNPGGGTEAFF. The CDR3, as DNA: TGCGCCAGCAGCGTTAACCCCGGCGGGGGCACTGAAGCTTTCTTT.

The chain uses TRBV12-3 or TRBV12-4 and TRBJ1-2; 9 bases map to TRBD1. J lost 8 bases, V lost 4 bases, and 5 bases had no gene match. The CDR3 consists of 13 residues. CDR3 protein: CASSSRDRVGYTF. CDR3 coding DNA: TGTGCCAGCAGTTCCCGGGACAGGGTCGGCTACACCTTC.

This clone was counted a single time. The CDR3 DNA sequence: TGTGCCAGCAGCTTAGGACAGGGGGCGAAAGGTGGAGATGGCTACACCTTC. Translated, it gives CASSLGQGAKGGDGYTF. The rearrangement joins TRBV7-9 to TRBJ1-2, with TRBD1 matching over 10 bases. The V and J ends lost 1 base and 6 bases, in that order; junction bases with no gene match: 11. Per the germline V gene, CDR1 is SEHNR and CDR2 is FQNEAQ (reference sequence). The CDR3 runs to 17 residues.

V gene TRBV3-1 (or the pseudogene TRBV3-2) combines with J gene TRBJ1-1, with a weak D call TRBD1 (5 bases). CDR1 and CDR2 from the germline V gene are LGHDT and YNNKEL (reference sequence). Trimming removed 4 bases at V and 10 bases at J, with 13 bases between. CDR3 length equals 12 residues. The CDR3 loop is CASSRGGRGAFF. CDR3 nucleotides: TGTGCCAGCAGCCGGGGTGGGAGGGGAGCTTTCTTT.

The chain couples TRBV6-6 to TRBJ2-1; 7 nucleotides match TRBD1. V gave up 6 bases and J gave up 5 bases; unmatched junction bases: 10. This CDR3 is 15 amino acids long. Looked up from germline, CDR1 is MNHNY and CDR2 is SVGAGI (reference sequence). The DNA for the CDR3 is TGTGCCAGCAGCCCACAGGGGCTGATTAACAATGAGCAGTTCTTC. Its translation: CASSPQGLINNEQFF.

Concerning this clone: The sample has other DNA sequences that encode this CDR3 too. The rearrangement joins TRBV12-3 or TRBV12-4 to TRBJ2-2; tentative D call: TRBD2 (5 bases). This CDR3 spans 13 amino acids. Trimming took off 0 bases at V and 6 bases at J, with 5 bases between the two ends. The CDR3 nucleotides read TGTGCCAGCAGTTTAGCGCGGGCCGGGGAGCTGTTTTTT. This codes for CASSLARAGELFF.

The rearrangement links TRBV19 to TRBJ1-2; possible D gene TRBD1, 5 bases. The CDR3 is made up of 13 amino acids. Germline CDR1 is LNHDA and CDR2 is SQIVND (reference sequence). Trimming cost V 1 base and J 6 bases, with 9 bases left between them. CDR3 nucleotide sequence: TGTGCCAGTAGTATAGCCGGGGGGAATGGCTACACCTTC. Translating it yields CASSIAGGNGYTF.

The genes are TRBV5-1 and TRBJ1-1; no clear D. Germline values: CDR1 SGHRS, CDR2 YFSETQ. Trimming left V 4 bases short and J 1 base short, with 14 bases between. The CDR3 extends over 15 amino acids. CDR3 region: CASSIATSQNTEAFF. Written as DNA, the CDR3 is TGCGCCAGCAGCATCGCGACAAGCCAGAACACTGAAGCTTTCTTT. Full variable domain (outside the CDR3, taken from reference TRBV5-1 and TRBJ1-1): KAGVTQTPRYLIKTRGQQVTLSCSPISGHRSVSWYQQTPGQGLQFLFEYFSETQRNKGNFPGRFSGRQFSNSRSEMNVSTLELGDSALYLCASSIATSQNTEAFFGQGTRLTVV.

This chain links TRBV10-3 with TRBJ2-5; perhaps TRBD2 as D (5 bases). The CDR3 sequence is 12 residues long. Trimming cost V 5 bases and J 4 bases, with 8 bases left between them. Looked up from germline, CDR1 is ENHRY and CDR2 is SYGVKD. The CDR3 DNA reads TGTGCCATCAGTCGGGGTGTAGAGACCCAGTACTTC. Its translation is CAISRGVETQYF.

The sample holds one count of this clone. The chain combines TRBV19 with TRBJ2-7; D may be TRBD1 (6 bases). Germline values: CDR1 LNHDA, CDR2 SQIVND (reference sequence). The V gene lost 1 base and the J gene lost 3 bases, with 13 bases spanning the gap. The CDR3 has 15 amino acids. The chain's CDR3 is CASSIVQGLYYEQYF. Written as DNA, the CDR3 is TGTGCCAGTAGTATAGTCCAGGGGCTATACTACGAGCAGTACTTC.

A single count supports this clone. The chain carries TRBV7-2 and TRBJ1-2; a weak D match, TRBD1 (5 bases). Germline CDR1 reads SGHTA; CDR2 reads FQGNSA. This CDR3 is built from 12 residues. DNA for the CDR3: TGTGGCTCGGAGGGGATATACTATGGCTACACCTTC. As protein: CGSEGIYYGYTF.

The table lists this clone with a count of one. The chain uses TRBV2 and TRBJ2-7; 13 nucleotides align to TRBD2. V lost 7 bases to trimming and J lost 1 base; unmatched junction nucleotides: 16. Germline lookup yields CDR1 SNHLY and CDR2 FYNNEI. The CDR3 is 19 amino acids. The CDR3 DNA reads TGTGCCAGCATGAGCCCGGGACTAGCGGGGCGGGCAGGTTCCTACGAGCAGTACTTC. Translating gives CASMSPGLAGRAGSYEQYF.